This paragraph covers one TCR beta chain sequence. The sample originates from a study of control samples from healthy donors and cancer patients. J was trimmed by 5 bases and V by 4 bases; bases with no gene match: 9. The CDR3 has 15 residues. The germline CDR1 and CDR2 sequences are SGHVS and FQNEAQ. The assay was immunoSEQ multiplex PCR, and TCRdb's table has in-frame clones only and misses some. The sample consists of some 150,000 clones, about 93% of them appearing once. This clonotype was obtained from a man between 60 and 70 years old with colorectal cancer. The specimen was PBMCs. The V call is TRBV7-8, the J call TRBJ2-7, with TRBD1 identical over 9 bases. This CDR3 reads CASSSGRDRAHEQYF. Here the CDR3 DNA reads TGTGCCAGCAGCTCAGGACGGGACAGGGCCCACGAGCAGTACTTC.